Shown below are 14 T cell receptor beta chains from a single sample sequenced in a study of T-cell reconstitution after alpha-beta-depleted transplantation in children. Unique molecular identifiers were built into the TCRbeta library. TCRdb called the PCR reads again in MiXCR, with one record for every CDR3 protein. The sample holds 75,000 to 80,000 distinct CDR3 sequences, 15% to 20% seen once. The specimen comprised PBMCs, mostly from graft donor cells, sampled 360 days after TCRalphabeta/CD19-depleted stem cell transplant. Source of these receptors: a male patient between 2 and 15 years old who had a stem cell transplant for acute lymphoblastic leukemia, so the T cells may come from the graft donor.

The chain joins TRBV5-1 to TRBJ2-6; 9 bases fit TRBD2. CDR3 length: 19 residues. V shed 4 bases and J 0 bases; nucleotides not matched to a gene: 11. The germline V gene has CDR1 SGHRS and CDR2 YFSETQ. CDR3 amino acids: CASSQTTLAGLSGANVLTF. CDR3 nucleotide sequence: TGCGCCAGCAGCCAAACCACCCTAGCGGGACTCTCTGGGGCCAACGTCCTGACTTTC. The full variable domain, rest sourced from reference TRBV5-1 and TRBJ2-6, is KAGVTQTPRYLIKTRGQQVTLSCSPISGHRSVSWYQQTPGQGLQFLFEYFSETQRNKGNFPGRFSGRQFSNSRSEMNVSTLELGDSALYLCASSQTTLAGLSGANVLTFGAGSRLTVL.

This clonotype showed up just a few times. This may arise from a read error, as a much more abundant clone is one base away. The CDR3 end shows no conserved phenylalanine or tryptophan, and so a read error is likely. CDR3 sequence: CASSPRTGAETQYS. For the CDR3, the DNA is TGTGCCAGCAGTCCCAGGACAGGGGCAGAGACCCAGTACTCC. This chain connects TRBV12-3 or TRBV12-4 to TRBJ2-5, with TRBD1 identical over 9 bases. CDR3 size: 14 residues. V was pared by 5 bases and J by 4 bases, with 5 bases of the junction left unmatched.

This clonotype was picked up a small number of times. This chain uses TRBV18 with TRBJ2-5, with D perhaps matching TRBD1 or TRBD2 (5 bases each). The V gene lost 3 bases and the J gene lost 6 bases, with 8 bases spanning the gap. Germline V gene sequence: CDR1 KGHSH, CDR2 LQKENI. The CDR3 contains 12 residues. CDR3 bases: TGTGCCAGCTCACCGAGGGGACAGACCCAGTACTTC. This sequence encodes CASSPRGQTQYF.

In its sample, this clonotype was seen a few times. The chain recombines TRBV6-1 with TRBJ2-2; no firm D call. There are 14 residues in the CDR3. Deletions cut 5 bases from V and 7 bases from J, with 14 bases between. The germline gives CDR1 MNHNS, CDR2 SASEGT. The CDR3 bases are TGTGCCAGCAGTCCCCCCCGACCCGGCGGGGAGCTGTTTTTT. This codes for CASSPPRPGGELFF.

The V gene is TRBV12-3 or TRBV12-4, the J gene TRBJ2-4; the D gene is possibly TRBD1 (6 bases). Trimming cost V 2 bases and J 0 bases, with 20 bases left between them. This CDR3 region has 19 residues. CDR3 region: CASSLQAGDFWVAKNIQYF. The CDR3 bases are TGTGCCAGCAGTTTACAGGCAGGGGATTTTTGGGTAGCCAAAAACATTCAGTACTTC.

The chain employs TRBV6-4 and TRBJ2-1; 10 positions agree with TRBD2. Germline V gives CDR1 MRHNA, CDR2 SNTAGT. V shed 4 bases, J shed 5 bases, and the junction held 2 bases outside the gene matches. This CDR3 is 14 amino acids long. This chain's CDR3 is CASSASGSNNEQFF. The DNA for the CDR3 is TGTGCCAGCAGTGCTAGCGGGAGTAACAATGAGCAGTTCTTC.

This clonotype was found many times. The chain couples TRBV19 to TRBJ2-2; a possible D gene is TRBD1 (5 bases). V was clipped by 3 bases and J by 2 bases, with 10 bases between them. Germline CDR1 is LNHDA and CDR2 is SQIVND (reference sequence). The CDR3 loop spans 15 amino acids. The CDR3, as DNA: TGTGCCAGTAGTATCCTGGACACAAACACCGGGGAGCTGTTTTTT. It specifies CASSILDTNTGELFF.

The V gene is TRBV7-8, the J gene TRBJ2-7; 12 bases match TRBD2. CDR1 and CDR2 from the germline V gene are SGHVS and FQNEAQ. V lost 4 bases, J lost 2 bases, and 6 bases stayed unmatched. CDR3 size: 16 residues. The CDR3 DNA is TGTGCCAGCAGCTCGGGGACTAGCGGGCTTCCCTACGAGCAGTACTTC. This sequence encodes CASSSGTSGLPYEQYF.

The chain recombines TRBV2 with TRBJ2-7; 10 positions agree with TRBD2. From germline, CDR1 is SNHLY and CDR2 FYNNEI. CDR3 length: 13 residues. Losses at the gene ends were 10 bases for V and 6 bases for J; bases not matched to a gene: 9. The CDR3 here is CATKREGRSEQYF. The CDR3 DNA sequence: TGTGCCACCAAGCGGGAGGGCCGGAGCGAGCAGTACTTC.

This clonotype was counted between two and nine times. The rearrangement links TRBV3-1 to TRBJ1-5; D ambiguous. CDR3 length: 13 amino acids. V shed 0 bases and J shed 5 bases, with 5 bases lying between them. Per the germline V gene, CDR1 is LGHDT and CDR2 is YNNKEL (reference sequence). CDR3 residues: CASSQDLDQPQHF. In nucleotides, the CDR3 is TGTGCCAGCAGCCAAGATTTGGATCAGCCCCAGCATTTT.

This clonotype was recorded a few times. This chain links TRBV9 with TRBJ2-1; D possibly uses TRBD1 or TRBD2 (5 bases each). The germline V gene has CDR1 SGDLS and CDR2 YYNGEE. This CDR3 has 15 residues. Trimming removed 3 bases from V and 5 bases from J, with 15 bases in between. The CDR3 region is CASSAGSSRDNEQFF. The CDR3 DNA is TGTGCCAGCAGCGCAGGGAGCTCACGGGACAATGAGCAGTTCTTC.

CDR3 sequence: CASSLGRDSSYNEQFF. CDR3 in DNA: TGCGCCAGCAGCTTGGGTAGGGACAGCTCCTACAATGAGCAGTTCTTC. The chain recombines TRBV5-1 with TRBJ2-1; 7 bases fit TRBD1. Trimming cost V 0 bases and J 0 bases; bases outside gene matches: 3. Per germline, CDR1 SGHRS and CDR2 YFSETQ. The CDR3 has 16 amino acids.

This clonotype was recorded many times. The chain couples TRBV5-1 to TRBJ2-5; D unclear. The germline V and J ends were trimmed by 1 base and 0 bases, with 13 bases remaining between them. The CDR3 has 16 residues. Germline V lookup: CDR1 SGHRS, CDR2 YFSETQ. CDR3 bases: TGCGCCAGCAGCTTGCGGTTACAACAGTACCAAGAGACCCAGTACTTC. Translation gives CASSLRLQQYQETQYF.

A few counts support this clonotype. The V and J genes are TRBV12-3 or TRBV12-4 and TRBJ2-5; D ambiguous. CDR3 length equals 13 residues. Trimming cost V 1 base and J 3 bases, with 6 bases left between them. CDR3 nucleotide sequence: TGTGCCAGCAGTTTAGGGTTTAAAGAGACCCAGTACTTC. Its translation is CASSLGFKETQYF.